This T cell receptor (beta chain) derives from a study of T-cell reconstitution after alpha-beta-depleted transplantation in children. Molecular barcoding with unique molecular identifiers was used for the TCRbeta library. MiXCR was run by TCRdb on the PCR reads, yielding one entry per CDR3 protein. The sample lists about 580,000 distinct CDR3 sequences; around 23% were seen once. V shed 7 bases and J shed 6 bases, with 18 bases lying between them. This CDR3 contains 15 residues. The specimen comprised PBMCs, mostly from graft donor cells, sampled 360 days after TCRalphabeta/CD19-depleted stem cell transplant. J is TRBJ2-2 and V is TRBV12-3 or TRBV12-4; D ambiguous. This clonotype originated in a boy in the first two years of life who had a stem cell transplant for acute myeloid leukemia, so the T cells may come from the graft donor. The CDR3 DNA sequence: TGTGCCAGCATTCTTTCGGCGTCAGGTGCCGGGGAGCTGTTTTTT. Translation gives CASILSASGAGELFF.